The source of this TCR beta chain is a study of CD8 T cells in ankylosing spondylitis. Points from the study as a whole: In ankylosing spondylitis patients, matched synovial fluid reportedly showed significant enrichment of disease-linked clones. A motif in TCR beta, a set of roughly 8 highly homologous variants, appeared characteristic of ankylosing spondylitis blood.

With molecular barcodes, quantitative 5'-RACE was used to make the TCR beta libraries. TCRdb itself ran the 5' RACE reads through MiXCR, one entry per CDR3 protein. This sample has 700,000 or so distinct CDR3 sequences, with roughly 19% found just once. Germline values: CDR1 SGHTA, CDR2 FQGTGA. This CDR3 region has 16 residues. With 3 bases clipped from V and 6 bases from J, the junction kept 6 bases outside the gene matches. For this clonotype: Antigen specificity is unknown.

The specimen was blood, either unsorted or a sorted T cell fraction (not recorded which). This clonotype was sampled from a male donor with ankylosing spondylitis. This sequence joins TRBV7-3 and TRBJ2-6; TRBD1 matches at 9 bases. In DNA, the CDR3 is TGTGCCAGCAGCTTGGGCAGGACAGGGGTGGCCAACGTCCTGACTTTC. Protein: CASSLGRTGVANVLTF.